The 31 T cell receptor beta chains presented below share a single source sample, sequenced in a study of molecular identifiers for immune sequencing clone quantification. TCRdb recomputed calls from the PCR reads with MiXCR, one row per CDR3 protein. The table lists around 480,000 distinct CDR3 sequences, about a fifth of them singletons. The specimen sequenced was naive CD8+ T cells from blood, with Jurkat cell RNA spiked in. Subset here: FACS-sorted CD8+CD4-CCR7+CD45RA+ naive T cells. The receptors were sampled from a human donor in good health. Some libraries in this study had Jurkat cell RNA spiked in.

This rearrangement joins TRBV30 to TRBJ2-3; the D gene is possibly TRBD1 (5 bases). The CDR3 is 16 amino acids. Germline V gene sequence: CDR1 GTSNPN, CDR2 SVGIG (reference sequence). The ends were cut back, 2 bases at V and 0 bases at J, with 15 bases in the middle. Here the CDR3 reads CAWSRGDSASTDTQYF. The CDR3 DNA reads TGTGCCTGGAGTCGTGGTGACAGCGCTAGCACAGATACGCAGTATTTT.

The table lists this clonotype with a few counts. The V gene is TRBV29-1, the J gene TRBJ2-5, with D possibly being TRBD1 or TRBD2 (5 bases each). Germline V lookup: CDR1 SQVTM, CDR2 ANQGSEA. CDR3 length: 10 residues. Trimming removed 4 bases at V and 9 bases at J, with 9 bases between. The CDR3 DNA reads TGCAGCGTTGGGGGGTGGGCCCAGTACTTC. Translated, it gives CSVGGWAQYF. Full variable domain (missing parts from reference TRBV29-1 and TRBJ2-5): SAVISQKPSRDICQRGTSLTIQCQVDSQVTMMFWYRQQPGQSLTLIATANQGSEATYESGFVIDKFPISRPNLTFSTLTVSNMSPEDSSIYLCSVGGWAQYFGPGTRLLVL.

This clonotype was observed a handful of times. V usage is TRBV9 and J usage is TRBJ1-1; D gene unclear. The CDR3 runs to 16 residues. The germline CDR1 and CDR2 sequences are SGDLS and YYNGEE. The ends were cut back, 2 bases at V and 1 base at J, with 15 bases in the middle. The CDR3 nucleotides are TGTGCCAGCAGCGTTGGTAGCCGGGGAAGGAACACTGAAGCTTTCTTT. It is translated as CASSVGSRGRNTEAFF.

This clonotype was picked up many times. J is TRBJ2-7 and V is TRBV28; 7 bases are a match to TRBD1. V dropped 5 bases and J dropped 2; count of bases not matched to a gene: 12. CDR1 is MDHEN, CDR2 SYDVKM, per germline. The CDR3 is made up of 16 amino acids. The CDR3 here is CASSASGTAKPYEQYF. CDR3 nucleotide sequence: TGTGCCAGCAGTGCGTCCGGGACAGCTAAACCCTACGAGCAGTACTTC.

This clonotype was picked up many times. This sequence joins TRBV7-2 and TRBJ2-7, with D unresolved. V dropped 2 bases and J dropped 7 bases, with 12 bases sitting between them. Germline CDR1 reads SGHTA; CDR2 reads FQGNSA. The CDR3 is made up of 13 amino acids. CDR3 nucleotides: TGTGCCAGCAGCTTAACTGGCCCTAGGGAGCAGTACTTC. Translating it yields CASSLTGPREQYF.

The V call is TRBV6-2 or TRBV6-3, the J call TRBJ2-1, with D tentatively TRBD2 (6 bases). Between the trimmed V and J ends, which lost 2 bases and 4 bases, there was a span of 18 bases. Germline V gene sequence: CDR1 MNHEY, CDR2 SVGEGT. The CDR3 consists of 17 residues. The CDR3 loop reads CASSYHPGRGLYNEQFF. The CDR3 nucleotides read TGTGCCAGCAGTTACCACCCCGGACGGGGGTTGTACAATGAGCAGTTCTTC.

This clonotype has more than one count but fewer than ten. The chain has TRBV27 and TRBJ2-7, with a tentative D call TRBD1 (7 bases). CDR1 is MNHEY and CDR2 is SMNVEV in the germline V gene (reference sequence). The CDR3 consists of 12 residues. V was trimmed by 5 bases and J by 6 bases, leaving 11 bases between them. CDR3 in amino acids: CASSIQGGEQYF. The CDR3 nucleotides are TGTGCCAGCAGTATCCAGGGGGGCGAGCAGTACTTC.

Ten or more counts support this clonotype. The chain is built from TRBV12-3 or TRBV12-4 and TRBJ1-5, with D possibly matching TRBD1 (5 bases). Trimming cost V 4 bases and J 2 bases, with 24 bases left between them. CDR3 length: 19 amino acids. The CDR3 is CASSSSSLEVGDGNQPQHF. The CDR3 DNA is TGTGCCAGCAGTTCCTCCTCCCTGGAGGTGGGGGATGGCAATCAGCCCCAGCATTTT.

Only a few counts were recorded for this clonotype. The genes are TRBV20-1 and TRBJ2-7; TRBD1 is a possible D gene (6 bases). The CDR3 is made up of 13 amino acids. Germline V gene data show CDR1 as DFQATT and CDR2 as SNEGSKA (reference sequence). The ends were cut back, 5 bases at V and 0 bases at J, with 11 bases in the middle. The CDR3 nucleotides read TGCAGTGCTCAGGGGATTGTCTCCTACGAGCAGTACTTC. It is translated as CSAQGIVSYEQYF.

Concerning this clonotype: Just one base apart from a much larger clone, this may be a read error. The CDR3 bases are TGTGCCAAGAGGGACCAGAACACAGATACGCAGTATTTT. Its translation: CAKRDQNTDTQYF. This sequence joins TRBV2 and TRBJ2-3, with D possibly called TRBD1 or TRBD2 (5 bases each). The CDR3 runs to 13 residues. V shed 10 bases and J shed 2 bases, with 13 bases lying between them. The germline V gene has CDR1 SNHLY and CDR2 FYNNEI.

A note on this clonotype: At one end, the junction sequence differs from germline, possibly due to a read error. The chain uses TRBV7-9 and TRBJ2-1; no reliable D call. The V gene's germline CDR1 is SEHNR and CDR2 FQNEAQ (reference sequence). The CDR3 runs 14 residues. The CDR3 bases are TGTGCCAGCAGCTTTGTCGGCAGATCCAATGAGCAGTCCTTC. Its protein product is CASSFVGRSNEQSF.

This clonotype was seen a few times. The chain links TRBV7-9 to TRBJ1-2, with D possibly TRBD1 on 6 matching bases. The germline V and J ends were trimmed by 5 bases and 5 bases, with 15 bases remaining between them. The CDR3 spans 14 residues. Germline loops: CDR1 SEHNR, CDR2 FQNEAQ (reference sequence). In DNA form, the CDR3 reads TGTGCCAGCAGCCCGGTTTTGGGGGCGTATGGCTACACCTTC. Translated: CASSPVLGAYGYTF. Full variable domain (remainder filled in from reference TRBV7-9 and TRBJ1-2): DTGVSQNPRHKITKRGQNVTFRCDPISEHNRLYWYRQTLGQGPEFLTYFQNEAQLEKSRLLSDRFSAERPKGSFSTLEIQRTEQGDSAMYLCASSPVLGAYGYTFGSGTRLTVV.

This clonotype was seen only a few times. The rearrangement uses TRBV27 and TRBJ2-1; 8 bases agree with TRBD1. From germline, CDR1 is MNHEY and CDR2 SMNVEV (reference sequence). V lost 6 bases and J lost 9; bases outside the gene matches: 13. CDR3 length: 15 residues. CDR3: CASSLSGTGRGEQFF. The CDR3 DNA sequence: TGTGCCAGCAGCCTATCCGGGACAGGACGCGGTGAGCAGTTCTTC.

The rearrangement links TRBV24-1 to TRBJ2-2, with D possibly being TRBD2 (5 bases). Per germline, CDR1 KGHDR and CDR2 SFDVKD. CDR3 size: 16 residues. V was trimmed by 2 bases and J by 1 base, leaving 10 bases between them. The CDR3 region is CATSDSLAGNTGELFF. CDR3 in DNA: TGTGCCACCAGTGATTCCCTAGCAGGGAACACCGGGGAGCTGTTTTTT.

The rearrangement joins TRBV7-9 to TRBJ1-4; 9 nucleotides line up with TRBD1. There are 17 residues in the CDR3. Germline V gene data show CDR1 as SEHNR and CDR2 as FQNEAQ (reference sequence). J gave up 0 bases and V 4 bases, and 6 bases lay outside the gene matches. The CDR3 is CASSSWDREATNEKLFF. The CDR3 DNA reads TGTGCCAGCAGCTCCTGGGACAGGGAAGCAACTAATGAAAAACTGTTTTTT. The full variable domain, completed using reference TRBV7-9 and TRBJ1-4, is DTGVSQNPRHKITKRGQNVTFRCDPISEHNRLYWYRQTLGQGPEFLTYFQNEAQLEKSRLLSDRFSAERPKGSFSTLEIQRTEQGDSAMYLCASSSWDREATNEKLFFGSGTQLSVL.

This clonotype has a handful of counts. This chain joins TRBV25-1 and TRBJ1-3; D not certain. Trimming cost V 5 bases and J 0 bases, with 11 bases left between them. This CDR3 region has 15 residues. Germline V gene data show CDR1 as MGHDK and CDR2 as SYGVNS. The CDR3 here is CASSYGRSSGNTIYF. CDR3 DNA: TGTGCCAGCAGTTACGGACGGAGCTCTGGAAACACCATATATTTT.

This clonotype showed up many times. This rearrangement joins TRBV12-3 or TRBV12-4 to TRBJ2-3; D unresolved. V lost 6 bases, J lost 5 bases, and 12 bases lay in between. The CDR3 sequence is 13 residues long. The CDR3, as DNA: TGTGCCAGCAGCTACATAAAGAAAGATACGCAGTATTTT. Its protein product is CASSYIKKDTQYF.

This clonotype was counted between two and nine times. This rearrangement joins TRBV19 to TRBJ2-2, with D unclear. The CDR3 is 14 amino acids. Germline loops: CDR1 LNHDA, CDR2 SQIVND (reference sequence). Between the trimmed V and J ends, which lost 3 bases and 5 bases, there was a span of 10 bases. CDR3 in amino acids: CASSMGLITGELFF. CDR3 DNA: TGTGCCAGTAGTATGGGATTGATTACCGGGGAGCTGTTTTTT.

This chain connects TRBV7-9 to TRBJ2-2; D gene unclear. V was shortened by 5 bases and J by 0 bases, with 13 bases between the two germline ends. Germline CDR1 is SEHNR and CDR2 is FQNEAQ (reference sequence). This CDR3 comprises 16 residues. The CDR3 nucleotides are TGTGCCAGCAGCCCCAACGACCCCACGAACACCGGGGAGCTGTTTTTT. The encoded protein is CASSPNDPTNTGELFF.

The chain uses TRBV6-5 and TRBJ2-7, with 7 bases aligning to TRBD2. The V and J ends lost 1 base and 3 bases, in that order; junction bases with no gene match: 12. CDR1 and CDR2 (germline): MNHEY, SVGAGI. There are 17 residues in the CDR3. CDR3 region: CASSYFGRDGGFYEQYF. CDR3 bases: TGTGCCAGCAGTTACTTCGGTCGGGACGGGGGGTTCTACGAGCAGTACTTC.

DNA for the CDR3: TGTGCCAGCAGTCGAACGCTGGCGGGCAGGGGGCCCCGTAATACGCAGTATTTT. It yields the protein CASSRTLAGRGPRNTQYF. The V call is TRBV12-3 or TRBV12-4, the J call TRBJ2-3; the match to TRBD1 covers 8 bases. Trimming took 5 bases from V and 7 from J; bases not matched to a gene: 20. This CDR3 has 18 residues.

The chain recombines TRBV11-2 with TRBJ2-1, with TRBD2 matching over 11 bases. The CDR3 is 17 residues long. Germline CDR1 SGHAT, CDR2 FQNNGV. Unmatched junction bases numbered 6, after V lost 1 base and J lost 4 bases. CDR3 DNA sequence: TGTGCCAGCAGCTTAGTACTAGCGGGAGCGGCGTACAATGAGCAGTTCTTC. Protein: CASSLVLAGAAYNEQFF.

This clonotype was observed many times. J is TRBJ2-7 and V is TRBV20-1; no firm D call. The CDR3 sequence is 12 residues long. V was trimmed by 0 bases and J by 2 bases, leaving 5 bases between them. Germline loops: CDR1 DFQATT, CDR2 SNEGSKA (reference sequence). CDR3 sequence (DNA): TGCAGTGCTAGAGACGGTACCTACGAGCAGTACTTC. Its translation: CSARDGTYEQYF.

This clonotype was seen more than once but under ten times. The genes are TRBV7-2 and TRBJ2-7; 9 bases agree with TRBD1. V shed 3 bases and J 7 bases; nucleotides not matched to a gene: 7. The CDR3 runs to 14 residues. The V gene's germline CDR1 is SGHTA and CDR2 FQGNSA. CDR3: CASSFWDRAGEQYF. DNA of the CDR3: TGTGCCAGCAGCTTTTGGGACAGGGCAGGGGAGCAGTACTTC.

This clonotype was counted at least ten times. One end of the junction is discordant with germline, which a read error may explain. The rearrangement uses TRBV4-3 and TRBJ1-3; TRBD1 is a possible D gene (6 bases). This CDR3 spans 15 amino acids. Germline values: CDR1 LGHNA, CDR2 YSLEER. CDR3 bases: TGTGCCAGCAGCCAAGACAGGACTTCTGGAAACACCATATATTTT. It encodes CASSQDRTSGNTIYF.

The V gene is TRBV11-2, the J gene TRBJ1-1; no firm D call. The CDR3 sequence is 15 residues long. Trimming removed 7 bases from V and 0 bases from J, with 15 bases in between. Germline V gene lookup returns CDR1 SGHAT and CDR2 FQNNGV. The CDR3 loop reads CASKYRSLMNTEAFF. CDR3 in DNA: TGTGCCAGCAAATACAGATCCCTCATGAACACTGAAGCTTTCTTT.

The table lists this clonotype with many counts. This chain links TRBV7-2 with TRBJ2-3; no clear D gene. The V end lost 1 base, the J end lost 2 bases, and 7 bases lay between the germline ends. CDR3 length equals 14 residues. Germline V gene lookup returns CDR1 SGHTA and CDR2 FQGNSA. CDR3 nucleotide sequence: TGTGCCAGCAGCTTAGGTGCATCCACAGATACGCAGTATTTT. Translating gives CASSLGASTDTQYF.

The rearrangement links TRBV3-1 to TRBJ1-1; TRBD1 matches 8 bases. With V trimmed by 4 bases and J by 3 bases, 19 bases remained unmatched. Germline CDR1 reads LGHDT; CDR2 reads YNNKEL (reference sequence). The CDR3 is 19 residues long. CDR3 residues: CASSPFWGVLQGADTEAFF. The CDR3 coding sequence is TGTGCCAGCAGCCCCTTCTGGGGGGTCCTCCAGGGGGCCGACACTGAAGCTTTCTTT.

The table lists this clonotype with a few counts. V is TRBV2 and J is TRBJ1-2, with a tentative D call TRBD1 (5 bases). The CDR3 runs to 14 residues. Trimming removed 4 bases at V and 1 base at J, with 10 bases between. Germline V gene sequence: CDR1 SNHLY, CDR2 FYNNEI. The DNA of the CDR3 is TGTGCCAGCAGTGGTGGCCAGGGTAACTATGGCTACACCTTC. Translated, it gives CASSGGQGNYGYTF.

This clonotype was picked up a small number of times. The chain is built from TRBV5-1 and TRBJ2-7; the D gene is possibly TRBD1 (6 bases). The V gene's germline CDR1 is SGHRS and CDR2 YFSETQ. The length of the CDR3 is 16 residues. With 0 bases removed from V and 3 bases from J, the gap between germline ends came to 16 bases. The CDR3 spells CASSLDTGSGIYEQYF. The CDR3 nucleotides are TGCGCCAGCAGCTTGGACACAGGGAGTGGTATCTACGAGCAGTACTTC.

Comment on this clonotype: A much bigger clone sits one base away, suggesting this may be a read error. V usage is TRBV11-2 and J usage is TRBJ2-3, with a weak D call TRBD2 (6 bases). The CDR3 consists of 16 residues. V was clipped by 4 bases and J by 3 bases, with 17 bases between them. CDR1 and CDR2 (germline): SGHAT, FQNNGV. The CDR3 spells CASSSSDMGGTDTQYF. CDR3 sequence (DNA): TGTGCCAGCAGCTCCTCGGACATGGGAGGAACAGATACGCAGTATTTT.